The rows below give T cell receptor beta chains drawn from one sample of a study of spatial heterogeneity in lung cancer. A single record per CDR3 protein comes from TCRdb applying MiXCR to the 5' RACE reads. The data contain 40,000 or so distinct CDR3 sequences, around 3.1% of them singletons. This specimen was normal lung tissue next to the tumor, taken at surgery. Receptors originate from a male donor with early-stage non-small cell lung cancer. The CDR3 runs from the conserved cysteine through the conserved F or W. Each record gives: V gene, D gene, clone size, CDR3 length, J gene, CDR3 DNA, CDR3 protein. The D gene is left open where the match is weak. Size is stated for part of the rows, as once, few or many counts, or as a class when the clone is expanded.

v_call: TRBV5-1
d_call: TRBD1
clone_size: many
cdr3_length: 17
j_call: TRBJ2-2
cdr3_nt: TGCGCCAGCAGCTTGGCAACAGGGGGACTGAACACCGGGGAGCTGTTTTTT
cdr3_aa: CASSLATGGLNTGELFF

v_call: TRBV4-2
d_call: TRBD1
clone_size: medium-sized
cdr3_length: 15
j_call: TRBJ1-1
cdr3_nt: TGTGCCAGCAGCGACATACAGGGGTTGCGGGCCGAAGCTTTCTTT
cdr3_aa: CASSDIQGLRAEAFF

v_call: TRBV5-1
d_call: -
clone_size: many
cdr3_length: 13
j_call: TRBJ2-3
cdr3_nt: TGCGCCAGCAGCTTGGGGCCAACAGATACGCAGTATTTT
cdr3_aa: CASSLGPTDTQYF

v_call: TRBV7-8
d_call: -
clone_size: -
cdr3_length: 13
j_call: TRBJ2-5
cdr3_nt: TGTGCCAGCGTAAGCTGGGGCTCGGAGACCCAGTACTTC
cdr3_aa: CASVSWGSETQYF

v_call: TRBV11-2
d_call: -
clone_size: many
cdr3_length: 12
j_call: TRBJ1-6
cdr3_nt: TGTGCCAGCAGGAAATCGGAGGGTGCCCTCCACTTT
cdr3_aa: CASRKSEGALHF

v_call: TRBV14
d_call: -
clone_size: many
cdr3_length: 13
j_call: TRBJ1-6
cdr3_nt: TGTGCCAGCAGCCGAGAGGGCCGAACGCCCCTCCACTTT
cdr3_aa: CASSREGRTPLHF

v_call: TRBV20-1
d_call: -
clone_size: many
cdr3_length: 14
j_call: TRBJ2-3
cdr3_nt: TGCAGTGCTAGGCGGGGTAACGCCGGGGATACGCAGTATTTT
cdr3_aa: CSARRGNAGDTQYF

v_call: TRBV2
d_call: -
clone_size: many
cdr3_length: 14
j_call: TRBJ2-7
cdr3_nt: TGTGCCAGCAGATCCGGGACCAATCCGCGGGAGCAGTACTTC
cdr3_aa: CASRSGTNPREQYF

v_call: TRBV3-1
d_call: TRBD2
clone_size: many
cdr3_length: 17
j_call: TRBJ2-1
cdr3_nt: TGTGCCAGCAGCCAAGAAACGGGACTAGCGGGGGGTAATGAGCAGTTCTTC
cdr3_aa: CASSQETGLAGGNEQFF

v_call: TRBV3-1
d_call: TRBD1
clone_size: many
cdr3_length: 15
j_call: TRBJ1-4
cdr3_nt: TGTGCCAGCAGCCAGACAGGGCCAACTAATGAAAAACTGTTTTTT
cdr3_aa: CASSQTGPTNEKLFF

v_call: TRBV29-1
d_call: -
clone_size: many
cdr3_length: 13
j_call: TRBJ2-5
cdr3_nt: TGCAGCGTTGTCGGGGGAGGAGGAGAGACCCAGTACTTC
cdr3_aa: CSVVGGGGETQYF

v_call: TRBV29-1
d_call: -
clone_size: few
cdr3_length: 13
j_call: TRBJ2-3
cdr3_nt: TGCAGCGCCCGACGGCAGAACACAGATACGCAGTATTTT
cdr3_aa: CSARRQNTDTQYF

v_call: TRBV2
d_call: -
clone_size: few
cdr3_length: 13
j_call: TRBJ1-5
cdr3_nt: TGTGCCAGCAGTGGACAGGAAAATCAGCCCCAGCATTTT
cdr3_aa: CASSGQENQPQHF

v_call: TRBV10-3
d_call: -
clone_size: many
cdr3_length: 16
j_call: TRBJ2-1
cdr3_nt: TGTGCCATCAGTGGATCGACGGGGGGCTATTACAATGAGCAGTTCTTC
cdr3_aa: CAISGSTGGYYNEQFF

v_call: TRBV4-3
d_call: TRBD2
clone_size: many
cdr3_length: 16
j_call: TRBJ2-2
cdr3_nt: TGCGCCAGCAGCCAAGATGCGGGGGGCGACACCGGGGAGCTGTTTTTT
cdr3_aa: CASSQDAGGDTGELFF

v_call: TRBV6-5
d_call: TRBD2
clone_size: -
cdr3_length: 17
j_call: TRBJ2-1
cdr3_nt: TGTGCCAGCAGTTACTCCCTAGCGGGGGGCCCCTACAATGAGCAGTTCTTC
cdr3_aa: CASSYSLAGGPYNEQFF

v_call: TRBV20-1
d_call: TRBD2
clone_size: many
cdr3_length: 15
j_call: TRBJ2-4
cdr3_nt: TGCAGTGCTAGAGTAGCGGGACTAGCCAAAAACATTCAGTACTTC
cdr3_aa: CSARVAGLAKNIQYF

v_call: TRBV7-9
d_call: TRBD1
clone_size: many
cdr3_length: 16
j_call: TRBJ1-6
cdr3_nt: TGTGCCAGCAGCTTCGGACAGGGCGTAACGAGGTCACCCCTCCACTTT
cdr3_aa: CASSFGQGVTRSPLHF

v_call: TRBV7-3
d_call: -
clone_size: many
cdr3_length: 14
j_call: TRBJ1-1
cdr3_nt: TGTGCCAGCAGCTTAAAGTTCGGAAGCACTGAAGCTTTCTTT
cdr3_aa: CASSLKFGSTEAFF

v_call: TRBV4-2
d_call: -
clone_size: few
cdr3_length: 16
j_call: TRBJ1-2
cdr3_nt: TGTGCCAGCAGCCAAGATTCCCGGAGAGGGTTTAATGGCTACACCTTC
cdr3_aa: CASSQDSRRGFNGYTF

v_call: TRBV20-1
d_call: TRBD2
clone_size: many
cdr3_length: 14
j_call: TRBJ2-3
cdr3_nt: TGCAGTGCCCTGCCGGGACTAGCATCAGATACGCAGTATTTT
cdr3_aa: CSALPGLASDTQYF

v_call: TRBV28
d_call: -
clone_size: many
cdr3_length: 15
j_call: TRBJ2-3
cdr3_nt: TGTGCCAGCAGTTTAGAGGGGTTGGGCACAGATACGCAGTATTTT
cdr3_aa: CASSLEGLGTDTQYF

v_call: TRBV20-1
d_call: -
clone_size: -
cdr3_length: 13
j_call: TRBJ1-6
cdr3_nt: TGCAGTGCTAGTCCGGAGGTTGGCTCACCCCTCCACTTT
cdr3_aa: CSASPEVGSPLHF

v_call: TRBV5-1
d_call: -
clone_size: many
cdr3_length: 16
j_call: TRBJ2-6
cdr3_nt: TGCGCCAGCAGCTTACAGGGTATCCACGGGGCCAACGTCCTGACTTTC
cdr3_aa: CASSLQGIHGANVLTF

v_call: TRBV29-1
d_call: -
clone_size: -
cdr3_length: 12
j_call: TRBJ2-5
cdr3_nt: TGCAGCGTTGCTCCTAGTTGGGAGACCCAGTACTTC
cdr3_aa: CSVAPSWETQYF

v_call: TRBV28
d_call: TRBD1
clone_size: many
cdr3_length: 16
j_call: TRBJ2-2
cdr3_nt: TGTGCCAGCAGTACTTACAGGGGGCCGAGCACCGGGGAGCTGTTTTTT
cdr3_aa: CASSTYRGPSTGELFF

v_call: TRBV4-2
d_call: -
clone_size: many
cdr3_length: 13
j_call: TRBJ2-5
cdr3_nt: TGTGCCAGCAGCCAAGATATTGGAGAGACCCAGTACTTC
cdr3_aa: CASSQDIGETQYF

v_call: TRBV9
d_call: -
clone_size: few
cdr3_length: 14
j_call: TRBJ1-1
cdr3_nt: TGTGCCAGCAGCGTATTTGACAGTAACACTGAAGCTTTCTTT
cdr3_aa: CASSVFDSNTEAFF

v_call: TRBV14
d_call: TRBD2
clone_size: -
cdr3_length: 14
j_call: TRBJ2-7
cdr3_nt: TGTGCCAGCAGCCGGGGACTAGCGGTCTACGAGCAGTACTTC
cdr3_aa: CASSRGLAVYEQYF